What follows are 9 T cell receptor beta chains derived from one specimen sequenced in a study of blood T cell repertoires in COVID-19. Some clones are missing from TCRdb's copy, which holds only in-frame ones; the method was immunoSEQ multiplex PCR. The sample yields about 260,000 clones, approximately 86% seen once. The sample comprised peripheral blood. These receptors were taken from a man in his forties who had recovered from COVID-19.

The chain employs TRBV2 and TRBJ2-7, with 7 bases aligning to TRBD2. The J segment lost 1 base and the V segment lost 5 bases, leaving 14 bases of the junction unmatched. The CDR3 extends over 17 amino acids. The V gene's germline CDR1 is SNHLY and CDR2 FYNNEI. CDR3 region: CASSRIDVRAGSYEQYF. CDR3 DNA sequence: TGTGCCAGCAGTCGGATAGACGTTCGAGCGGGATCCTACGAGCAGTACTTC.

The chain joins TRBV14 to TRBJ2-2; D not certain. This CDR3 has 15 residues. Trimming removed 6 bases from V and 3 bases from J, with 14 bases in between. CDR1 and CDR2 (germline): SGHDN, FVKESK. The CDR3 DNA is TGTGCCAGCAGTCTATATCTCCCACACACCGGGGAGCTGTTTTTT. Translation: CASSLYLPHTGELFF.

The chain carries TRBV7-2 and TRBJ2-7; 7 positions match TRBD1. Germline assignment: CDR1 SGHTA and CDR2 FQGNSA. V lost 10 bases, J lost 3 bases, and 12 bases stayed unmatched. The CDR3 totals 14 residues. CDR3 nucleotides: TGTGCCACCATAAGGGGGCGGGCCCGCTACGAGCAGTACTTC. Amino acid sequence: CATIRGRARYEQYF.

V and J are TRBV6-6 and TRBJ1-6; 8 bases align to TRBD1. Germline CDR1 reads MNHNY; CDR2 reads SVGAGI (reference sequence). V lost 6 bases, J lost 9 bases, and 31 bases stayed unmatched. CDR3 size: 22 residues. The CDR3 is CASSWTGFALGMPLPIGSPLHF. For the CDR3, the DNA is TGTGCCAGCAGCTGGACAGGGTTCGCCCTGGGTATGCCGCTCCCGATTGGTTCACCCCTCCACTTT.

The chain couples TRBV9 to TRBJ2-1; TRBD1 agrees at 7 bases. CDR3 size: 13 residues. Germline-derived CDR1 and CDR2 are SGDLS and YYNGEE. V lost 4 bases to trimming and J lost 13 bases; unmatched junction nucleotides: 11. CDR3 sequence: CASSPRQGRGQFF. CDR3 nucleotides: TGTGCCAGCAGCCCCAGACAGGGAAGAGGACAGTTCTTC.

Worth noting for this clone: Other DNA sequences in the sample encode the same CDR3. The CDR3 is CASSLGGTQYF. CDR3 coding DNA: TGCGCCAGCAGCTTGGGCGGGACCCAGTACTTC. The chain carries TRBV5-1 and TRBJ2-5; D is unclear. Trimming pared 0 bases from V and 7 bases from J, leaving 4 bases between. The CDR3 contains 11 residues. Germline V gene lookup returns CDR1 SGHRS and CDR2 YFSETQ. Full variable domain (rest looked up from reference TRBV5-1 and TRBJ2-5): KAGVTQTPRYLIKTRGQQVTLSCSPISGHRSVSWYQQTPGQGLQFLFEYFSETQRNKGNFPGRFSGRQFSNSRSEMNVSTLELGDSALYLCASSLGGTQYFGPGTRLLVL.

The V gene is TRBV29-1, the J gene TRBJ1-2, with D perhaps TRBD1 (5 bases). The CDR3 sequence is 11 residues long. V was clipped by 3 bases and J by 7 bases, with 9 bases between them. Germline loops: CDR1 SQVTM, CDR2 ANQGSEA. In nucleotides, the CDR3 is TGCAGCGTTGATAAAAGGGGTGGCTACACCTTC. Translation: CSVDKRGGYTF. Together with reference TRBV29-1 and TRBJ1-2, the CDR3 gives the full variable domain: SAVISQKPSRDICQRGTSLTIQCQVDSQVTMMFWYRQQPGQSLTLIATANQGSEATYESGFVIDKFPISRPNLTFSTLTVSNMSPEDSSIYLCSVDKRGGYTFGSGTRLTVV.

The chain uses TRBV27 and TRBJ2-2, with D hard to call. The V end lost 2 bases, the J end lost 4 bases, and 20 bases lay between the germline ends. Germline loops: CDR1 MNHEY, CDR2 SMNVEV (reference sequence). CDR3 length: 18 amino acids. The CDR3 loop reads CASSLGPRLTQVTGELFF. The CDR3, as DNA: TGTGCCAGCAGTTTAGGGCCTCGCCTCACTCAGGTCACCGGGGAGCTGTTTTTT.

This chain uses TRBV6-2 or TRBV6-3 with TRBJ1-2; D may be TRBD1 (6 bases). The germline V gene has CDR1 MNHEY and CDR2 SVGEGT. The CDR3 extends over 20 amino acids. V lost 0 bases and J lost 4, with 27 bases in between. CDR3 nucleotide sequence: TGTGCCAGCAGTTACTCGAGAAGGGCGGCATCCGGACAGCCCCCCTATGGCTACACCTTC. Its translation is CASSYSRRAASGQPPYGYTF.